This T cell receptor beta chain stems from a study of response to subunit inactivated influenza vaccine. Whole-study findings and limits: T cells newly recruited by each seasonal influenza vaccination are few, the authors suggested.

TCRdb reprocessed the RT-PCR reads via MiXCR and lists one record per CDR3 protein. The table lists about 240,000 distinct CDR3 sequences, 9.5% to 15% of them singletons. Germline V CDR1 and CDR2: DFQATT, SNEGSKA (reference sequence). The length of the CDR3 is 16 residues. Trimming took 1 base from V and 0 from J; bases not matched to a gene: 8. A note on this clonotype: Its antigen is currently unknown.

The chain joins TRBV20-1 to TRBJ2-5; 7 bases are a match to TRBD1. The TCR comes from a man in his fifties or sixties who received an inactivated influenza vaccine. Sequenced here: non-naive T cells sorted from PBMCs, sampled 14 to 15 days before vaccination. The CDR3 DNA reads TGCAGTGCTAGAGGGCTTGGGACAGCAGACCAAGAGACCCAGTACTTC. This translates into CSARGLGTADQETQYF.